The 12 T cell receptor beta chains given below trace back to one sample, sequenced in a study of beta chain features in type 1 diabetes. Study results and limitations: Patients with Type 1 diabetes showed moderately but significantly shorter TCRB CDR3s in all four CD4+ subsets.

Isolated RNA was reverse transcribed in full, so expressed TCRB transcripts were sequenced. Profiled with immunoSEQ multiplex PCR; TCRdb holds only in-frame clones, not every one. The table has approximately 730,000 clones, around an eighth seen once; the top ten hold roughly 0.022%. What these receptors recognize is not known. The sequenced sample consisted of naive CD4+ T cells from blood. The source of these receptors is a man between 18 and 35 years old with type 1 diabetes.

J is TRBJ1-1 and V is TRBV11-1, with TRBD1 identical over 8 bases. V lost 5 bases, J lost 5 bases, and 7 bases stayed unmatched. CDR1 and CDR2 (germline): SGHAT, FQDESV (reference sequence). This CDR3 is built from 14 residues. The CDR3 here is CASSLDRGGTEAFF. CDR3 nucleotide sequence: TGTGCCAGCAGCCTCGACAGGGGTGGTACTGAAGCTTTCTTT.

The sample holds a few counts of this clone. The gene calls are TRBV6-6 and TRBJ2-3, with TRBD2 matching 10 bases. This CDR3 is 15 amino acids long. The V segment lost 5 bases and the J segment 5 bases; nucleotides outside the gene matches: 7. Germline CDR1 reads MNHNY; CDR2 reads SVGAGI (reference sequence). This chain's CDR3 is CASSLAGAPVDTQYF. DNA for the CDR3: TGTGCCAGCAGTCTAGCGGGGGCCCCGGTAGATACGCAGTATTTT.

V and J are TRBV15 and TRBJ1-5; D not resolved. The CDR3 totals 14 residues. The ends were cut back, 1 base at V and 5 bases at J, with 9 bases in the middle. The germline V gene encodes CDR1 LNHNV and CDR2 YYDKDF (reference sequence). CDR3 residues: CATSRVGSDQPQHF. The CDR3 DNA reads as TGTGCCACCAGCAGAGTCGGTTCTGATCAGCCCCAGCATTTT.

The table lists this clone with a few counts. The chain recombines TRBV19 with TRBJ2-7, with 10 bases that match TRBD1. V trimming: 5 bases; J trimming: 3 bases; junction bases outside the gene matches: 7. Germline-derived CDR1 and CDR2 are LNHDA and SQIVND (reference sequence). This CDR3 is 15 amino acids long. The chain's CDR3 is CASSGPTGGLYEQYF. CDR3 DNA sequence: TGTGCCAGTAGTGGCCCGACAGGGGGCCTCTACGAGCAGTACTTC. The full variable domain, with the rest looked up from reference TRBV19 and TRBJ2-7, is DGGITQSPKYLFRKEGQNVTLSCEQNLNHDAMYWYRQDPGQGLRLIYYSQIVNDFQKGDIAEGYSVSREKKESFPLTVTSAQKNPTAFYLCASSGPTGGLYEQYFGPGTRLTVT.

This clone was detected a few times. The CDR3 sequence is CSSTSGGYAQYF. Here the CDR3 DNA reads TGCAGCTCGACTAGCGGGGGGTACGCCCAGTACTTC. The gene calls are TRBV29-1 and TRBJ2-5; the match to TRBD2 covers 13 bases. Trimming removed 8 bases from V and 9 bases from J; junction bases left unmatched: 6. The CDR3 runs 12 residues. Per germline, CDR1 SQVTM and CDR2 ANQGSEA. The entire variable domain, with the rest obtained from reference TRBV29-1 and TRBJ2-5, is as follows: SAVISQKPSRDICQRGTSLTIQCQVDSQVTMMFWYRQQPGQSLTLIATANQGSEATYESGFVIDKFPISRPNLTFSTLTVSNMSPEDSSIYLCSSTSGGYAQYFGPGTRLLVL.

The J gene is TRBJ1-6, the V gene TRBV2; D ambiguous. The germline V and J ends were trimmed by 6 bases and 8 bases, with 11 bases remaining between them. Germline V gene sequence: CDR1 SNHLY, CDR2 FYNNEI. This CDR3 is built from 13 residues. For the CDR3, the DNA is TGTGCCAGCAGCGTACTGGTCGATTCACCCCTCCACTTT. Translation gives CASSVLVDSPLHF.

This clone was detected a few times. V is TRBV18 and J is TRBJ1-2; D unclear. Germline V gene sequence: CDR1 KGHSH, CDR2 LQKENI. The CDR3 is 12 residues long. Trimming stripped 3 bases from V and 9 bases from J, with 11 bases between. This CDR3 is CASSPGRESYTF. CDR3 in DNA: TGTGCCAGCTCACCGGGGAGGGAGAGCTACACCTTC.

Of note for this clone: This sample also contains other DNA sequences that code for the same CDR3. This chain joins TRBV7-2 and TRBJ1-2; D is unresolved. The CDR3 runs to 12 residues. With 1 base removed from V and 4 bases from J, the gap between germline ends came to 4 bases. Germline V gene lookup returns CDR1 SGHTA and CDR2 FQGNSA. The CDR3 DNA follows: TGTGCCAGCAGCTTAGAGGGCTATGGCTACACCTTC. This translates into CASSLEGYGYTF.

This clone was detected a few times. The chain combines TRBV6-1 with TRBJ2-3, with TRBD1 matching over 9 bases. CDR1 is MNHNS and CDR2 is SASEGT in the germline V gene. CDR3 length: 14 amino acids. V was pared by 10 bases and J by 5 bases, with 10 bases of the junction left unmatched. CDR3 nucleotides: TGTGCCACCCTGGACAGGGGTCTTGGAGATACGCAGTATTTT. Its protein is CATLDRGLGDTQYF.

The V call is TRBV7-8, the J call TRBJ2-2; D gene uncertain. Trimming left V 5 bases short and J 6 bases short, with 19 bases between. The CDR3 has 16 amino acids. Germline loops: CDR1 SGHVS, CDR2 FQNEAQ. The CDR3 DNA follows: TGTGCCAGCAGCCCCAATCAGGCGACCGTCGCCGGGGAGCTGTTTTTT. Its protein is CASSPNQATVAGELFF.

This clone has only a few counts. V gene TRBV2 combines with J gene TRBJ2-7; no clear D gene. The germline V gene has CDR1 SNHLY and CDR2 FYNNEI. Trimming cost V 4 bases and J 0 bases, with 7 bases left between them. The CDR3 is made up of 13 amino acids. This CDR3 is CASSAQASYEQYF. The CDR3 nucleotides read TGTGCCAGCAGTGCCCAGGCCTCCTACGAGCAGTACTTC.

The chain carries TRBV6-5 and TRBJ2-5; D ambiguous. Germline V lookup: CDR1 MNHEY, CDR2 SVGAGI. The CDR3 totals 15 residues. The ends were cut back, 0 bases at V and 2 bases at J, with 10 bases in the middle. The CDR3 is CASSYSSALQETQYF. CDR3 DNA sequence: TGTGCCAGCAGTTACTCGAGCGCCCTACAAGAGACCCAGTACTTC.